This record looks at one T cell receptor (beta chain) sequence and its context. Its antigen is still unknown. These data belong to a study of OX40 agonist ivuxolimab in advanced cancers. Whole-study context: Antecedent anti-PD-1, anti-PD-L1 or anti-CTLA-4 therapy was permissible, with roughly 40% having received some.

V gave up 4 bases and J gave up 4 bases; unmatched junction bases: 11. Germline V CDR1 and CDR2: SGHDT, YYEEEE. CDR3 length: 15 amino acids. Findings and caveats of the study: Both CD4+ and CD8+ T cell populations in blood had undergone clonal expansion by week 6 at 0.1 to 3.0 mg/kg. The study found that CD8+ T cells averaged more expanded clones than CD4+. Patients with a partial response at 0.1-3.0 mg/kg had among the lowest clonal expansion.

The data were produced by immunoSEQ multiplex PCR, yet TCRdb's version contains in-frame clones alone and is incomplete. The top ten clones hold approximately 0.32% of a sample with about 68,000 clones, about 90% of them seen once. The rearrangement links TRBV5-6 to TRBJ2-7; TRBD1 matches at 7 bases. This specimen consisted of CD4+ or CD8+ T cells sorted from blood, obtained in a trial of the OX40 agonist ivuxolimab. This receptor was identified in an adult with an advanced solid tumor such as melanoma, head and neck, liver or kidney cancer. As DNA, the CDR3 is TGTGCCAGCAGCCCCGCCCCGACAGGGCGGTACGAGCAGTACTTC. It yields the protein CASSPAPTGRYEQYF.